This record looks at one T cell receptor (beta chain) sequence and its context. The sample comes from a study of blood T cell repertoires in COVID-19. Background on the study: Both acute and convalescent COVID-19 samples were obtained from the United States, Italy and Spain. PBMCs, B-cell-depleted T cells, or T cells provided the cDNA or gDNA that made up the material.

CDR1 SGHRS and CDR2 YFSETQ come from the germline V gene. The V end was cut by 0 bases, the J end by 2 bases, with 12 bases between. The CDR3 has 15 residues. Profiling relied on immunoSEQ multiplex PCR, and the TCRdb table lists in-frame clones only, not all of them. The repertoire holds around 210,000 clones, roughly 84% seen once, with 15% to 20% in the top ten. The chain joins TRBV5-1 to TRBJ2-7, with D perhaps TRBD1 (6 bases). This clonotype originated in a man aged 50-59 years with COVID-19, enrolled during active disease. The sample taken for sequencing was peripheral blood. The CDR3 bases are TGCGCCAGCAGCTTGGGGGGCAGGGGAGCCTACGAGCAGTACTTC. Protein: CASSLGGRGAYEQYF.